The clone carrying this T cell receptor (beta chain) was recorded many times. The record originates from a study of T cells in Graves' hyperthyroidism and ophthalmopathy. CDR1 and CDR2 from the germline V gene are KGHDR and SFDVKD. The length of the CDR3 is 16 residues. The V and J ends lost 4 bases and 1 base respectively, with 14 bases between them. Amplified regions were TCR beta CDR3 sequences from RNA transcripts. TCR CDR3 regions were first amplified by RT-PCR with HTBI primers. TCRdb passed the multiplex PCR reads through MiXCR, listing each CDR3 protein once. Among 500,000 to 800,000 distinct CDR3 sequences, 14% were seen once, and the ten largest hold around 12%.

The sequenced sample was blood. The chain couples TRBV24-1 to TRBJ2-3; maybe TRBD2 (6 bases). This sequence originates from a woman in her forties or fifties with Graves' ophthalmopathy. CDR3: CATSDRLAIGTDTQYF. The CDR3 coding sequence is TGTGCCACCAGTGACCGGCTAGCGATCGGCACAGATACGCAGTATTTT.